The subject of this entry is one T cell receptor beta chain. The antigen is undetermined. The data were obtained in a study of T cells expressing NK-cell markers. Study summary: The TCR beta repertoires were obtained from sorted CD3+CD56+NKG2C+, CD3+CD56+NKG2C- and CD3+CD56-NKG2C+ T cells. Seven sequenced donors out of eight were HCMV-seropositive, one seronegative.

TCRdb reprocessed the 5' RACE reads, keeping one entry per CDR3 protein, no DNA. This repertoire comprises about 370,000 distinct CDR3 sequences; its ten largest clones make up about 10%. Study-level results: Among several donors, these clonotypes also ranked first in the CD3+CD56-NKG2C+ fraction. It is unclear if expanded NKG2C-expressing clones target HCMV antigens.

Sequenced sample: blood T cells: a sorted CD56 or NKG2C T cell subset, CD4+ or CD8+ T cells, or bulk PBMC T cells (not recorded which). The receptor was isolated from a woman between 50 and 59 years old in good health.

The CDR3 sequence: CASSLGAGSPSTDTQYF. V gene TRBV11-2 combines with J gene TRBJ2-3; TCRdb proposes TRBD1, but this gene call is untestable without DNA. This CDR3 is 17 amino acids long. The germline CDR1 and CDR2 sequences are SGHAT and FQNNGV. The full variable domain, completed using reference TRBV11-2 and TRBJ2-3, is EAGVAQSPRYKIIEKRQSVAFWCNPISGHATLYWYQQILGQGPKLLIQFQNNGVVDDSQLPKDRFSAERLKGVDSTLKIQPAKLEDSAVYLCASSLGAGSPSTDTQYFGPGTRLTVL.